This T cell receptor beta chain derives from a study of Graves' ophthalmopathy and Graves' hyperthyroidism. About the study: The authors collected peripheral blood at initial diagnosis, before any treatment.

This clonotype was seen at least ten times. The target antigen is unknown. Certain patients were not enrolled. These were patients with other autoimmune diseases, uncontrolled infections, pregnancy or lactation. Study-wide points: In separating ophthalmopathy from stable hyperthyroidism, a 13-signature model achieved about 90% sensitivity and 65% to 84% specificity. Appearing in blood as well were most expanded thyroid clonotypes above 0.001 frequency.

RNA transcripts were the source from which TCR beta CDR3 regions were amplified. The workflow started with a first-round RT-PCR run with HTBI primers and then moved on to a second-round multiplex PCR. From the multiplex PCR reads, TCRdb called clonotypes with MiXCR, one entry per CDR3 protein. The sample lists about 380,000 distinct CDR3 sequences, 15% to 17% occurring once. The clonotype was recovered from a woman aged 18-29 years with stable Graves' hyperthyroidism. Sequences were obtained from peripheral blood.

The CDR3: CASSLEGIGYTF. DNA for the CDR3: TGTGCCAGCAGTTTGGAAGGGATTGGCTACACCTTC. The rearrangement links TRBV12-3 or TRBV12-4 to TRBJ1-2; D is uncertain. Between the trimmed V and J ends, which lost 3 bases and 7 bases, there was a span of 9 bases. The CDR3 covers 12 residues.